This passage covers 28 T cell receptor beta chains from one sample sequenced in a study of cytomegalovirus exposure and HLA in healthy donors (dated by TCRdb to 2017 to 2019). The library was made by the immunoSEQ multiplex PCR assay. A mixture of 60 forward primers for TCR Vbeta segments and 13 reverse primers for TCR Jbeta segments was used in the multiplex PCR. TCRdb limited this immuneACCESS table to in-frame rearrangements with V and J called. A share of clones is missing; checked studies link under half to unresolved V genes, and the rest is unexplained. The sample table contains 66,000 or so clones; only one count was recorded for 80% to 90% of them. The ten top clones hold more than 1.3% of the sample. What was sequenced was PBMCs. These receptors all come from a man aged 25-45 years in good health and CMV-seropositive.

The chain couples TRBV27 to TRBJ1-1, with D possibly TRBD1 on 6 matching bases. Germline V gene data show CDR1 as MNHEY and CDR2 as SMNVEV (reference sequence). This CDR3 spans 16 amino acids. V was pared by 5 bases and J by 5 bases, with 21 bases between. The CDR3 reads CASSPPFTGIYTEAFF. The CDR3 DNA sequence: TGTGCCAGCAGTCCCCCCTTCACAGGGATTTATACTGAAGCTTTCTTT.

In this sample, this clone turned up a few times. The chain links TRBV7-2 to TRBJ2-3; the match to TRBD2 covers 10 bases. The germline gives CDR1 SGHTA, CDR2 FQGNSA. The CDR3 spans 18 residues. V lost 3 bases, J lost 0 bases, and 9 bases stayed unmatched. CDR3 nucleotide sequence: TGTGCCAGCAGCTTCTCGTCGACTAGCGGGCTTAGCACAGATACGCAGTATTTT. Translating it yields CASSFSSTSGLSTDTQYF.

The chain links TRBV5-1 to TRBJ2-7; tentative D call: TRBD1 (7 bases). V gave up 0 bases and J gave up 2 bases, with 12 bases separating them. CDR3 length: 15 residues. Germline CDR1 SGHRS, CDR2 YFSETQ. CDR3 in DNA: TGCGCCAGCAGCTTGGGCGCAGGGGGGCCCTACGAGCAGTACTTC. The encoded protein is CASSLGAGGPYEQYF.

This clone was observed a few times. A far larger clone is just one base off, so this is likely a read error. The sample holds other DNA sequences that translate to the same CDR3. V and J are TRBV5-4 and TRBJ2-7; TRBD1 aligns across 9 bases. The CDR3 covers 14 residues. V shed 4 bases and J 3 bases; nucleotides not matched to a gene: 5. The germline gives CDR1 SGHNT, CDR2 YYREEE (reference sequence). The CDR3 protein is CASSRRTGDYEQYF. CDR3 DNA sequence: TGTGCCAGCAGCCGGAGGACAGGGGACTACGAGCAGTACTTC. Full variable domain (outside the CDR3, taken from reference TRBV5-4 and TRBJ2-7): ETGVTQSPTHLIKTRGQQVTLRCSSQSGHNTVSWYQQALGQGPQFIFQYYREEENGRGNFPPRFSGLQFPNYSSELNVNALELDDSALYLCASSRRTGDYEQYFGPGTRLTVT.

The V call is TRBV19, the J call TRBJ1-6; D may be TRBD1 (5 bases). This CDR3 comprises 16 residues. V lost 3 bases and J lost 7, with 16 bases in between. CDR1 is LNHDA, CDR2 SQIVND, per germline (reference sequence). The CDR3 loop is CASSIGAGIPNSPLHF. The CDR3, as DNA: TGTGCCAGTAGTATTGGGGCAGGTATCCCCAATTCACCCCTCCACTTT.

The rearrangement links TRBV7-9 to TRBJ2-7, with D perhaps TRBD2 (7 bases). Trimming pared 3 bases from V and 0 bases from J, leaving 12 bases between. CDR1 is SEHNR, CDR2 FQNEAQ, per germline (reference sequence). The CDR3 has 15 residues. In nucleotides, the CDR3 is TGTGCCAGCAGCTTTAAGGGGGGGAGCTCCTACGAGCAGTACTTC. Its translation is CASSFKGGSSYEQYF.

The V call is TRBV16, the J call TRBJ2-2; a weak D match, TRBD1 (6 bases). The CDR3 has 14 amino acids. Deletions cut 1 base from V and 9 bases from J, with 12 bases between. Germline V gives CDR1 KGHSY, CDR2 FQNENV. The CDR3 sequence is CASSQLGGNRELFF. The CDR3 DNA reads TGTGCCAGCAGCCAATTAGGGGGAAACCGGGAGCTGTTTTTT.

The CDR3 sequence is CASSLDRDGKLFF. The CDR3 DNA reads TGCGCCAGCAGCCTGGACAGGGATGGAAAACTGTTTTTT. This rearrangement joins TRBV5-1 to TRBJ1-4; 8 bases line up with TRBD1. CDR1 is SGHRS and CDR2 is YFSETQ in the germline V gene. CDR3 length equals 13 residues. V gave up 4 bases and J gave up 10 bases; unmatched junction bases: 6.

This clone was seen more than once but under ten times. V gene TRBV25-1 combines with J gene TRBJ2-2; D not resolved. Between the trimmed V and J ends, which lost 6 bases and 5 bases, there was a span of 7 bases. The CDR3 sequence is 12 residues long. Germline values: CDR1 MGHDK, CDR2 SYGVNS. This chain's CDR3 is CASRTLTGELFF. CDR3 in DNA: TGTGCCAGCAGAACTTTAACCGGGGAGCTGTTTTTT.

V and J are TRBV6-1 and TRBJ1-1; no clear D. The CDR3 is made up of 11 amino acids. V lost 6 bases to trimming and J lost 9 bases, with 11 bases between them. Germline assignment: CDR1 MNHNS and CDR2 SASEGT. This CDR3 is CASSSGIQAFF. The CDR3 DNA reads TGTGCCAGCAGCTCCGGGATTCAAGCTTTCTTT.

This rearrangement joins TRBV9 to TRBJ2-1, with 10 nucleotides matching TRBD2. The CDR3 consists of 15 residues. Trimming took 3 bases from V and 9 from J; bases not matched to a gene: 9. Per the germline V gene, CDR1 is SGDLS and CDR2 is YYNGEE. CDR3 protein: CASSASPGLACEQFF. CDR3 in DNA: TGTGCCAGCAGCGCGAGTCCGGGACTAGCGTGTGAGCAGTTCTTC.

This clone was counted once. V gene TRBV6-1 combines with J gene TRBJ1-1, with D maybe TRBD1 (5 bases). Trimming pared 5 bases from V and 11 bases from J, leaving 15 bases between. This CDR3 is 12 amino acids long. Germline V lookup: CDR1 MNHNS, CDR2 SASEGT. CDR3 nucleotide sequence: TGTGCCAGCAGTTATCCTGGGGCTGGGGCTTTCTTT. It specifies CASSYPGAGAFF.

The chain joins TRBV10-3 to TRBJ2-1; TRBD2 aligns across 10 bases. Losses at the gene ends were 10 bases for V and 8 bases for J; bases not matched to a gene: 5. This CDR3 is built from 12 residues. In germline, CDR1 is ENHRY, CDR2 SYGVKD. The CDR3 DNA is TGTGCCAGCTCCGGGACTAGCGATGAGCAGTTCTTC. It specifies CASSGTSDEQFF.

The V and J genes are TRBV27 and TRBJ2-7; TRBD2 aligns across 9 bases. The CDR3 runs 15 residues. V dropped 2 bases and J dropped 1; count of bases not matched to a gene: 3. Germline V lookup: CDR1 MNHEY, CDR2 SMNVEV (reference sequence). Written as DNA, the CDR3 is TGTGCCAGCAGTTTAGTTGCGGGAGGGTCCTACGAGCAGTACTTC. Translating it yields CASSLVAGGSYEQYF.

The CDR3 nucleotides read TGTGCCAGCAGCTTGAACGGGGCGGGATCCTACGAGCAGTACTTC. Residues: CASSLNGAGSYEQYF. The gene calls are TRBV5-5 and TRBJ2-7, with D perhaps matching TRBD2 (6 bases). Germline CDR1 is SGHKS and CDR2 is YYEKEE (reference sequence). V lost 1 base and J lost 1, with 12 bases in between. CDR3 size: 15 residues.

The chain is built from TRBV9 and TRBJ1-4; weak D call: TRBD1 (5 bases). V was trimmed by 0 bases and J by 2 bases, leaving 8 bases between them. This CDR3 region has 15 residues. The germline CDR1 and CDR2 sequences are SGDLS and YYNGEE. The CDR3 sequence: CASSVDQGTNEKLFF. In DNA form, the CDR3 reads TGTGCCAGCAGCGTAGACCAGGGTACTAATGAAAAACTGTTTTTT.

The DNA of the CDR3 is TGCGCCAGCAGCCACCCCCCACAGGGGAAGCCTGACAATGAGCAGTTCTTC. Protein: CASSHPPQGKPDNEQFF. The chain uses TRBV5-1 and TRBJ2-1; 7 nucleotides line up with TRBD1. V shed 4 bases, J shed 5 bases, and the junction held 15 bases outside the gene matches. The CDR3 has 17 amino acids. Germline V gives CDR1 SGHRS, CDR2 YFSETQ.

This clone was observed once. This chain uses TRBV5-1 with TRBJ1-2, with D possibly being TRBD1 (6 bases). Germline V gene sequence: CDR1 SGHRS, CDR2 YFSETQ. Trimming stripped 0 bases from V and 5 bases from J, with 26 bases between. The CDR3 length is 19 residues. CDR3 coding DNA: TGCGCCAGCAGCTTGGAGATAAGGGGGATACCGGGATCTACTTATGGCTACACCTTC. It codes for CASSLEIRGIPGSTYGYTF.

The J gene is TRBJ2-7, the V gene TRBV30; possibly TRBD1 for D (6 bases). The length of the CDR3 is 11 residues. The V gene lost 5 bases and the J gene lost 3 bases, with 8 bases spanning the gap. Germline assignment: CDR1 GTSNPN and CDR2 SVGIG (reference sequence). The CDR3 coding sequence is TGTGCCTGGGGGGGCAACTACGAGCAGTACTTC. As protein: CAWGGNYEQYF.

Concerning this clone: The identical CDR3 is also encoded by other nucleotide sequences in the sample. The chain carries TRBV7-2 and TRBJ2-3, with 7 bases matching TRBD1. V dropped 2 bases and J dropped 6; count of bases not matched to a gene: 14. Per the germline V gene, CDR1 is SGHTA and CDR2 is FQGNSA. This CDR3 spans 17 amino acids. In DNA form, the CDR3 reads TGTGCCAGCAGCTTAAGGTTCCGGACAGGAGCCACGGATACGCAGTATTTT. Translated: CASSLRFRTGATDTQYF.

The chain combines TRBV9 with TRBJ2-3, with 8 bases that match TRBD2. Trimming at V came to 0 bases and at J to 5 bases, leaving 8 bases not matched to a gene. CDR1 SGDLS and CDR2 YYNGEE come from the germline V gene. The CDR3 consists of 16 residues. The CDR3 DNA is TGTGCCAGCAGCGTAGTAGCGGGAAATCCCGGAGATACGCAGTATTTT. Translation gives CASSVVAGNPGDTQYF.

J is TRBJ2-2 and V is TRBV5-4, with TRBD2 matching over 9 bases. The V gene's germline CDR1 is SGHNT and CDR2 YYREEE (reference sequence). The CDR3 has 17 amino acids. V lost 0 bases and J lost 1; bases outside the gene matches: 4. CDR3 coding DNA: TGTGCCAGCAGCTTGGCCAAGACTAGCGGGAACACCGGGGAGCTGTTTTTT. Translation gives CASSLAKTSGNTGELFF.

This clone was seen a single time. The CDR3 nucleotides are TGTGCCAGCAGCTTAAAGGAAGACAGGGCCGAGCAGTTCTTC. Its translation: CASSLKEDRAEQFF. This chain joins TRBV7-8 and TRBJ2-1; 7 bases match TRBD1. The J segment lost 10 bases and the V segment lost 2 bases, leaving 8 bases of the junction unmatched. The CDR3 runs to 14 residues. Germline V gene data show CDR1 as SGHVS and CDR2 as FQNEAQ. Looking up the rest from reference TRBV7-8 and TRBJ2-1 gives the full variable domain: GAGVSQSPRYKVAKRGQDVALRCDPISGHVSLFWYQQALGQGPEFLTYFQNEAQLDKSGLPSDRFFAERPEGSVSTLKIQRTQQEDSAVYLCASSLKEDRAEQFFGPGTRLTVL.

The chain uses TRBV5-1 and TRBJ2-5; 8 nucleotides agree with TRBD1. CDR1 and CDR2 (germline): SGHRS, YFSETQ. With V trimmed by 3 bases and J by 2 bases, 6 bases remained unmatched. The CDR3 contains 15 residues. The CDR3 nucleotides read TGCGCCAGCAGCTACCCCGGGACAGGACAAGAGACCCAGTACTTC. Protein product: CASSYPGTGQETQYF.

This clone occurred once. The chain is built from TRBV28 and TRBJ1-1; 7 positions match TRBD1. Losses at the gene ends were 6 bases for V and 5 bases for J; bases not matched to a gene: 6. The CDR3 loop spans 13 amino acids. Germline CDR1 and CDR2: MDHEN and SYDVKM. CDR3 region: CASSDRARTEAFF. The CDR3 coding sequence is TGTGCCAGCAGCGACAGGGCGCGTACTGAAGCTTTCTTT.

This chain links TRBV2 with TRBJ1-5, with D perhaps TRBD1 (6 bases). The CDR3 is 13 amino acids. V lost 10 bases and J lost 4, with 14 bases in between. Germline V CDR1 and CDR2: SNHLY, FYNNEI. DNA of the CDR3: TGTGCCACATCCCGACAGGCTAATCAGCCCCAGCATTTT. This encodes CATSRQANQPQHF.

This clone appeared a few times. J is TRBJ2-7 and V is TRBV10-3, with no clear D. V dropped 3 bases and J dropped 0 bases, with 6 bases sitting between them. Looked up from germline, CDR1 is ENHRY and CDR2 is SYGVKD. The length of the CDR3 is 13 residues. The CDR3 here is CAISDPNSYEQYF. In DNA, the CDR3 is TGTGCCATCAGTGACCCCAACTCCTACGAGCAGTACTTC.

The J gene is TRBJ2-1, the V gene TRBV27; 7 bases map to TRBD1. Unmatched junction bases numbered 9, after V lost 3 bases and J lost 7 bases. This CDR3 has 15 residues. Looked up from germline, CDR1 is MNHEY and CDR2 is SMNVEV (reference sequence). The CDR3 DNA is TGTGCCAGCAGTTTCGAGGGGGCGGGCGGGAATGAGCAGTTCTTC. This sequence encodes CASSFEGAGGNEQFF.